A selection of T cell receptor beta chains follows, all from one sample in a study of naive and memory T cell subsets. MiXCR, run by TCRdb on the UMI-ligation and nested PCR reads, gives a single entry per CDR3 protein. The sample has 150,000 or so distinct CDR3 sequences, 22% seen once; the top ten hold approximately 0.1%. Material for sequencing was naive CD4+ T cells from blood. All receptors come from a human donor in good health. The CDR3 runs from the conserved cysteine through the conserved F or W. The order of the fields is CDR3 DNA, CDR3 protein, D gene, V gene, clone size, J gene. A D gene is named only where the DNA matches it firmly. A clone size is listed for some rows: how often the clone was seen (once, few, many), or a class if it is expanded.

CDR3nt: TGCAGTGCTTTCGGACAGTTCTCCTACAATGAGCAGTTCTTC; CDR3aa: CSAFGQFSYNEQFF; d_gene: .; v_gene: TRBV20-1; abundance: .; j_gene: TRBJ2-1
CDR3nt: TGTGCCAGCAGCGCTAGTGTCCCCCGTGGCAGGGGACCCAATGGCTACACCTTC; CDR3aa: CASSASVPRGRGPNGYTF; d_gene: .; v_gene: TRBV7-9; abundance: .; j_gene: TRBJ1-2
CDR3nt: TGTGCCAGCAGTTTATCGATCGGAGGGCCGAGAAACGAGCAGTACTTC; CDR3aa: CASSLSIGGPRNEQYF; d_gene: .; v_gene: TRBV27; abundance: many; j_gene: TRBJ2-7
CDR3nt: TGTGCCAGCAGTTACTCGCTATGGCAACCCGAAGCTTTCTTT; CDR3aa: CASSYSLWQPEAFF; d_gene: .; v_gene: TRBV6-5; abundance: few; j_gene: TRBJ1-1
CDR3nt: TGTGCCAGTTTGGGTGCGCTTACCCGGGATTCACCCCTCCACTTT; CDR3aa: CASLGALTRDSPLHF; d_gene: .; v_gene: TRBV28; abundance: .; j_gene: TRBJ1-6
CDR3nt: TGTGCCAGCAGCCGAGAAATGAACACTGAAGCTTTCTTT; CDR3aa: CASSREMNTEAFF; d_gene: .; v_gene: TRBV12-3/TRBV12-4; abundance: few; j_gene: TRBJ1-1
CDR3nt: TGTGCCAGCAGTTACTTCTACAATGAGCAGTTCTTC; CDR3aa: CASSYFYNEQFF; d_gene: .; v_gene: TRBV6-2/TRBV6-3; abundance: .; j_gene: TRBJ2-1
CDR3nt: TGTGCCAGCAGCTTAAACCCGTCCCACGGGGCAACTTACGAGCAGTACTTC; CDR3aa: CASSLNPSHGATYEQYF; d_gene: .; v_gene: TRBV7-2; abundance: few; j_gene: TRBJ2-7
CDR3nt: TGTGCCAGCAGCTTATCCCTCGGAAATCAGCCCCAGCATTTT; CDR3aa: CASSLSLGNQPQHF; d_gene: .; v_gene: TRBV7-2; abundance: .; j_gene: TRBJ1-5
CDR3nt: TGTGCCAGCAGCTTAGGGCTAGCGGGAGGGTACCAAGAGACCCAGTACTTC; CDR3aa: CASSLGLAGGYQETQYF; d_gene: TRBD2; v_gene: TRBV7-8; abundance: few; j_gene: TRBJ2-5
CDR3nt: TGTGCCAGCAGCTTAATGAACACTGAAGCTTTCTTT; CDR3aa: CASSLMNTEAFF; d_gene: .; v_gene: TRBV3-1; abundance: .; j_gene: TRBJ1-1
CDR3nt: TGCGCCAGCAGCACGGGACACAGCACAGATACGCAGTATTTT; CDR3aa: CASSTGHSTDTQYF; d_gene: .; v_gene: TRBV5-1; abundance: few; j_gene: TRBJ2-3
CDR3nt: TGTGCCAGCTCAATAGCGACCCAGGGTGAGCAGTTCTTC; CDR3aa: CASSIATQGEQFF; d_gene: .; v_gene: TRBV18; abundance: many; j_gene: TRBJ2-1
CDR3nt: TGCGCCAGCAGCCGGGGGACTCCACCCCAAGATGAGCAGTTCTTC; CDR3aa: CASSRGTPPQDEQFF; d_gene: .; v_gene: TRBV5-1; abundance: .; j_gene: TRBJ2-1
CDR3nt: TGTGCCACCAGCTCAAGACAGGGACCCACAGATACGCAGTATTTT; CDR3aa: CATSSRQGPTDTQYF; d_gene: TRBD1; v_gene: TRBV24-1; abundance: few; j_gene: TRBJ2-3
CDR3nt: TGTGCCAGTAGTAAAGGACAGGGGGTCGACACTGAAGCTTTCTTT; CDR3aa: CASSKGQGVDTEAFF; d_gene: TRBD1; v_gene: TRBV19; abundance: few; j_gene: TRBJ1-1
CDR3nt: TGTGCCAGCAGCTCGTTGACAGCAAGTCAGCCCCAGCATTTT; CDR3aa: CASSSLTASQPQHF; d_gene: .; v_gene: TRBV3-1; abundance: few; j_gene: TRBJ1-5
CDR3nt: TGTGCCAGCAGCTTAGGGACAGAGTACAATGAGCAGTTCTTC; CDR3aa: CASSLGTEYNEQFF; d_gene: .; v_gene: TRBV7-2; abundance: .; j_gene: TRBJ2-1
CDR3nt: TGCAGTGCGACGGGACTAGCGGGACAGGGCATTCAGTACTTC; CDR3aa: CSATGLAGQGIQYF; d_gene: TRBD2; v_gene: TRBV20-1; abundance: few; j_gene: TRBJ2-4
CDR3nt: TGTGCCAGCAGTTACCCTGCCCTAGCGGGAGGTCCACCAGCGACCCAGTACTTC; CDR3aa: CASSYPALAGGPPATQYF; d_gene: TRBD2; v_gene: TRBV6-2/TRBV6-3; abundance: many; j_gene: TRBJ2-5
CDR3nt: TGTGCCAGCAGTCCTGGCGGGGGATCGTCAGGCTACACCTTC; CDR3aa: CASSPGGGSSGYTF; d_gene: .; v_gene: TRBV12-3/TRBV12-4; abundance: .; j_gene: TRBJ1-2
CDR3nt: TGTGCCAGCAGTCCCCGACAGGGAAGGGGACCTGGAAACACCATATATTTT; CDR3aa: CASSPRQGRGPGNTIYF; d_gene: TRBD1; v_gene: TRBV12-3/TRBV12-4; abundance: .; j_gene: TRBJ1-3
CDR3nt: TGTGCCAGCAGTTTAAGTGGGGCCGGCGAGCAGTACTTC; CDR3aa: CASSLSGAGEQYF; d_gene: .; v_gene: TRBV12-3/TRBV12-4; abundance: few; j_gene: TRBJ2-7
CDR3nt: TGTGCCAGCAGCCCGCCCATGGGACAGGGCTCCTACGAGCAGTACTTC; CDR3aa: CASSPPMGQGSYEQYF; d_gene: TRBD1; v_gene: TRBV6-2/TRBV6-3; abundance: many; j_gene: TRBJ2-7
CDR3nt: TGTGCCAGCAGCCGGACAGGGAAGAATCAGCCCCAGCATTTT; CDR3aa: CASSRTGKNQPQHF; d_gene: TRBD1; v_gene: TRBV7-2; abundance: .; j_gene: TRBJ1-5
CDR3nt: TGCAGCGTTGAAGTTGAACTAGCGGGAATTAATGAGCAGTTCTTC; CDR3aa: CSVEVELAGINEQFF; d_gene: TRBD2; v_gene: TRBV29-1; abundance: few; j_gene: TRBJ2-1
CDR3nt: TGTGCCAGCAGTTTTCAGGTGCGCACGAGTACGCAGTATTTT; CDR3aa: CASSFQVRTSTQYF; d_gene: .; v_gene: TRBV28; abundance: few; j_gene: TRBJ2-3
CDR3nt: TGCAGTGCTAAGGGAAACCGGTCCTACAATGAGCAGTTCTTC; CDR3aa: CSAKGNRSYNEQFF; d_gene: .; v_gene: TRBV20-1; abundance: .; j_gene: TRBJ2-1
CDR3nt: TGCCCCAGCAGTGATGGGGGCTCCTACAATGAGCAGTTCTTC; CDR3aa: CPSSDGGSYNEQFF; d_gene: .; v_gene: TRBV10-1; abundance: .; j_gene: TRBJ2-1
CDR3nt: TGTGCCAGCAGCTTAGGAGGTGGAGTATCTGGAAACACCATATATTTT; CDR3aa: CASSLGGGVSGNTIYF; d_gene: .; v_gene: TRBV7-9; abundance: few; j_gene: TRBJ1-3
CDR3nt: TGTGCCAGCAGCGGATTGAGTTTCTCTGGAAACACCATATATTTT; CDR3aa: CASSGLSFSGNTIYF; d_gene: .; v_gene: TRBV12-3/TRBV12-4; abundance: few; j_gene: TRBJ1-3
CDR3nt: TGTGCCAGCTTTCAGGGGACATCCTACGAGCAGTACTTC; CDR3aa: CASFQGTSYEQYF; d_gene: .; v_gene: TRBV5-6; abundance: many; j_gene: TRBJ2-7
CDR3nt: TGTGCCAGCAGACCCGGACTAGCGGGAGCGTCGTACGAGCAGTACTTC; CDR3aa: CASRPGLAGASYEQYF; d_gene: TRBD2; v_gene: TRBV3-1; abundance: .; j_gene: TRBJ2-7
CDR3nt: TGTGCCAGCAGTTTAGCTCGGACAGGGGGCGAGGGAAACACCATATATTTT; CDR3aa: CASSLARTGGEGNTIYF; d_gene: TRBD1; v_gene: TRBV28; abundance: many; j_gene: TRBJ1-3
CDR3nt: TGTGCCAGCAGCTTAGCGTACCAAGAGACCCAGTACTTC; CDR3aa: CASSLAYQETQYF; d_gene: .; v_gene: TRBV7-2; abundance: .; j_gene: TRBJ2-5
CDR3nt: TGTGCCAGCAGTTTAGCGGGAGGGCCTGGGCAGTACTTC; CDR3aa: CASSLAGGPGQYF; d_gene: TRBD2; v_gene: TRBV28; abundance: .; j_gene: TRBJ2-7
CDR3nt: TGCAGCGTGAAAACAGGGGGCTCTAACTATGGCTACACCTTC; CDR3aa: CSVKTGGSNYGYTF; d_gene: TRBD1; v_gene: TRBV29-1; abundance: .; j_gene: TRBJ1-2
CDR3nt: TGTGCCAGCAGGTCCGGGCCGCCGCGGAATGAGCAGTTCTTC; CDR3aa: CASRSGPPRNEQFF; d_gene: .; v_gene: TRBV6-6; abundance: .; j_gene: TRBJ2-1
CDR3nt: TGTGCCAGCAGACTGACTAGCGGGAGGGGGTACGAGCAGTACTTC; CDR3aa: CASRLTSGRGYEQYF; d_gene: TRBD2; v_gene: TRBV28; abundance: .; j_gene: TRBJ2-7
CDR3nt: TGCGCCAGCAGCCAACGACTAGGGAGCACAGATACGCAGTATTTT; CDR3aa: CASSQRLGSTDTQYF; d_gene: .; v_gene: TRBV4-1; abundance: .; j_gene: TRBJ2-3
CDR3nt: TGTGCCAGCAGTTTTGAGCCAGTTGGTCAGCCCCAGCATTTT; CDR3aa: CASSFEPVGQPQHF; d_gene: .; v_gene: TRBV28; abundance: few; j_gene: TRBJ1-5
CDR3nt: TGTGCCAGCAGCCAAGCGGGGGGGCTGAGCGGGGAGCTGTTTTTT; CDR3aa: CASSQAGGLSGELFF; d_gene: TRBD2; v_gene: TRBV3-1; abundance: .; j_gene: TRBJ2-2
CDR3nt: TGCAGCGTTGCTACACGACTAGCGGGAGTCGAGCAGTACTTC; CDR3aa: CSVATRLAGVEQYF; d_gene: TRBD2; v_gene: TRBV29-1; abundance: .; j_gene: TRBJ2-7
CDR3nt: TGTGCCAGCAGCGGGCCTAGCGGATACACAGATACGCAGTATTTT; CDR3aa: CASSGPSGYTDTQYF; d_gene: TRBD2; v_gene: TRBV9; abundance: few; j_gene: TRBJ2-3
CDR3nt: TGTGCCAGCAGCGCCGGACAGGGACCGTGGACCCAGTACTTC; CDR3aa: CASSAGQGPWTQYF; d_gene: TRBD1; v_gene: TRBV9; abundance: .; j_gene: TRBJ2-5
CDR3nt: TGTGCCAGCAGTGCTCTCGCTCCCGGGACAGGGCGGAACACTGAAGCTTTCTTT; CDR3aa: CASSALAPGTGRNTEAFF; d_gene: TRBD1; v_gene: TRBV6-6; abundance: few; j_gene: TRBJ1-1
CDR3nt: TGTGCCAGCAGCCCCCGTGGTAGCGGGAGGGGGGGCTCCTACAATGAGCAGTTCTTC; CDR3aa: CASSPRGSGRGGSYNEQFF; d_gene: TRBD2; v_gene: TRBV7-3; abundance: many; j_gene: TRBJ2-1
CDR3nt: TGTGCCAGCAGTCGACCGGGACTCCAGTCTAAGGCGGATACGCAGTATTTT; CDR3aa: CASSRPGLQSKADTQYF; d_gene: .; v_gene: TRBV28; abundance: .; j_gene: TRBJ2-3
CDR3nt: TGTGCCAGCAGAGCCCTTCTCTGGACAGGGCAGACCTACGAGCAGTACTTC; CDR3aa: CASRALLWTGQTYEQYF; d_gene: TRBD1; v_gene: TRBV6-5; abundance: .; j_gene: TRBJ2-7
CDR3nt: TGTGCCAGCAGCCCTGAAACCTCGAACACTGAAGCTTTCTTT; CDR3aa: CASSPETSNTEAFF; d_gene: .; v_gene: TRBV5-4; abundance: few; j_gene: TRBJ1-1